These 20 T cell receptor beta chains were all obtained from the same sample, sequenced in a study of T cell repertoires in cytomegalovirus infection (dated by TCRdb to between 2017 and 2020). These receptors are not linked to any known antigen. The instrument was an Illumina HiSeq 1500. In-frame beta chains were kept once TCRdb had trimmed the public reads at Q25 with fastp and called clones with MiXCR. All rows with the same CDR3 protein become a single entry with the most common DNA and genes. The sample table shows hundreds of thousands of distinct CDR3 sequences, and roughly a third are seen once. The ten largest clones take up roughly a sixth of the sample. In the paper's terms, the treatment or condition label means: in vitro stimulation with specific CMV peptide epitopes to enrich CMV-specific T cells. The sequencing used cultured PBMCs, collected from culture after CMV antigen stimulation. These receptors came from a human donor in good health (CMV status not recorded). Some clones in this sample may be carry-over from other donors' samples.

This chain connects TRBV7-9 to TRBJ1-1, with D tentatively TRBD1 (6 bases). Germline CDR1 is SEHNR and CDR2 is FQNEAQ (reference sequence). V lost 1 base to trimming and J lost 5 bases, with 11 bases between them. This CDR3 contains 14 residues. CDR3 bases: TGTGCCAGCAGCTTAGGTCGGCAGGGGACTGAAGCTTTCTTT. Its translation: CASSLGRQGTEAFF.

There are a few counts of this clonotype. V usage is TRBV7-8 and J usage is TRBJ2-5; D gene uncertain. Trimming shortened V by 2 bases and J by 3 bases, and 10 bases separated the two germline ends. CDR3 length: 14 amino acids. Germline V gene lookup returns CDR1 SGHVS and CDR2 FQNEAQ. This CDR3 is CASSLRKSKETQYF. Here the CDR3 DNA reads TGTGCCAGCAGCTTAAGAAAAAGTAAAGAGACCCAGTACTTC.

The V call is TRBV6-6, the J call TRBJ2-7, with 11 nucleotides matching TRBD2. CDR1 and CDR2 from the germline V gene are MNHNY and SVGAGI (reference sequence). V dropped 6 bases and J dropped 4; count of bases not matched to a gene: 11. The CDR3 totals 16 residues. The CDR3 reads CASSDSGTSGGYEQYV. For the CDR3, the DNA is TGTGCCAGCAGCGATTCCGGGACTAGCGGAGGGTACGAGCAGTACGTC.

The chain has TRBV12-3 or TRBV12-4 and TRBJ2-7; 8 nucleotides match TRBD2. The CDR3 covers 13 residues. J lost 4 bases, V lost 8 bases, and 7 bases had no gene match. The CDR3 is CASRGGGRYEQYF. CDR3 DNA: TGTGCCAGCCGGGGAGGCGGGAGGTACGAGCAGTACTTC.

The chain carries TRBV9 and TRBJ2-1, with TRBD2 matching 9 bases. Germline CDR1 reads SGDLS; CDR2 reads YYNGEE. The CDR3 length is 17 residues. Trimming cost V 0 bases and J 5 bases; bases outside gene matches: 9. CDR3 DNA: TGTGCCAGCAGCGTAGAGGTATCGAGCGGGAGGAACAATGAGCAGTTCTTC. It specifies CASSVEVSSGRNNEQFF.

Here the CDR3 reads CASSTSQGARETQYF. CDR3 DNA sequence: TGTGCCAGTAGTACATCACAGGGGGCTCGAGAGACCCAGTACTTC. The J gene is TRBJ2-5, the V gene TRBV19; 9 positions match TRBD1. Germline V lookup: CDR1 LNHDA, CDR2 SQIVND (reference sequence). Trimming cost V 4 bases and J 4 bases; bases outside gene matches: 7. The CDR3 length is 15 residues.

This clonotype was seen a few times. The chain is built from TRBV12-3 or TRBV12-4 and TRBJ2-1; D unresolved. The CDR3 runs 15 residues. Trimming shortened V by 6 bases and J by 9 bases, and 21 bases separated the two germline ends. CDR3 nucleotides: TGTGCCAGCAGACCTCAAAGTTGGTACCCCACTGAGCAGTTCTTC. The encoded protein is CASRPQSWYPTEQFF.

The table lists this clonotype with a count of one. The CDR3 loop reads CASSFGTSDGGTQYF. CDR3 in DNA: TGTGCCAGCAGTTTCGGTACATCCGATGGGGGGACCCAGTACTTC. The chain has TRBV28 and TRBJ2-5; D possibly uses TRBD1 or TRBD2 (5 bases each). V was cut by 3 bases and J by 7 bases, with 18 bases left in between. Germline CDR1 reads MDHEN; CDR2 reads SYDVKM. The CDR3 spans 15 residues.

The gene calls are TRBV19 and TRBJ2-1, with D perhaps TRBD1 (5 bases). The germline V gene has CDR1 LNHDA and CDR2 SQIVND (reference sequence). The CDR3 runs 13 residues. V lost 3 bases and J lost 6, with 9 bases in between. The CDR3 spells CASSIKGINEQFF. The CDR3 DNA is TGTGCCAGTAGTATTAAGGGGATCAATGAGCAGTTCTTC.

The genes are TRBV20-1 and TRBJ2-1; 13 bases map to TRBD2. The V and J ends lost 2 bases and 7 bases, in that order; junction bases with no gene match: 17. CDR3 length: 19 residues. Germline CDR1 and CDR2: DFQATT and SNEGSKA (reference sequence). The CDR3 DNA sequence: TGCAGTGCTAGAATCACGAGGACTAGCGGGAGCCCATATGGTAATGAGCAGTTCTTC. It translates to CSARITRTSGSPYGNEQFF.

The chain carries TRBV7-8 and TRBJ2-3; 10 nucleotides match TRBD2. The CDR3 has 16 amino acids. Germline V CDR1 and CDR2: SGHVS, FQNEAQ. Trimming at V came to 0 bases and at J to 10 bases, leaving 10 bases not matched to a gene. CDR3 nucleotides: TGTGCCAGCAGCTTAGCTAGCGGGGGGACAAGGTTTTCGCAGTATTTT. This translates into CASSLASGGTRFSQYF.

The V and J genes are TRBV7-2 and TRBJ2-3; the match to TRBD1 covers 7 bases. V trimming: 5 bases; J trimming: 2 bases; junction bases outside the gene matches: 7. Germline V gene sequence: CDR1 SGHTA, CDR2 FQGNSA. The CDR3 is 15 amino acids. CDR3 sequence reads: CASSATGVDTDTQYF. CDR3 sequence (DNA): TGTGCCAGCAGCGCAACAGGGGTGGACACAGATACGCAGTATTTT.

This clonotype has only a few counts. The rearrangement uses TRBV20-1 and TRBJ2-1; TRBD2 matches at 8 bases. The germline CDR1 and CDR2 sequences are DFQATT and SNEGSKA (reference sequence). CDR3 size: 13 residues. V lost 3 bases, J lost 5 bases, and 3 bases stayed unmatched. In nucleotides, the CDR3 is TGCAGTGCTAGTACTAGCGGTCACAATGAGCAGTTCTTC. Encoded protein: CSASTSGHNEQFF.

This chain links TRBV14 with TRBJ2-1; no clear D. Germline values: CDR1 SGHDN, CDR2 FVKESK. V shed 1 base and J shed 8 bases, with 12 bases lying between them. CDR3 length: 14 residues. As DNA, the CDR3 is TGTGCCAGCAGCCAAGTGGGTAACGGTGATGAGCAGTTCTTC. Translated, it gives CASSQVGNGDEQFF.

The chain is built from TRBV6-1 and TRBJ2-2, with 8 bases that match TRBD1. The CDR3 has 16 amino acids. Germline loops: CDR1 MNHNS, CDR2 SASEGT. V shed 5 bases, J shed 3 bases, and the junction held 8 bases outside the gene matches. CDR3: CASSYPQGDYTGELFF. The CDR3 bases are TGTGCCAGCAGTTATCCACAGGGGGACTACACCGGGGAGCTGTTTTTT.

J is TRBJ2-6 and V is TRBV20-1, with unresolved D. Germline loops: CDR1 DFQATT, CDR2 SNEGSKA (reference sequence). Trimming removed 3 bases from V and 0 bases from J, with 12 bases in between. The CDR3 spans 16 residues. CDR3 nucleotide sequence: TGCAGTGCTAGGGGCGTCCGACGCTCTGGGGCCAACGTCCTGACTTTC. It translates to CSARGVRRSGANVLTF.

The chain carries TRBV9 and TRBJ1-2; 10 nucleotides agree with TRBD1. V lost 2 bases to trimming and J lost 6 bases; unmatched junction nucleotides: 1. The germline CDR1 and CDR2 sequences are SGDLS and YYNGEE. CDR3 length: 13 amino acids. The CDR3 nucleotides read TGTGCCAGCAGCGTCGACAGGGGGCATGGCTACACCTTC. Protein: CASSVDRGHGYTF.

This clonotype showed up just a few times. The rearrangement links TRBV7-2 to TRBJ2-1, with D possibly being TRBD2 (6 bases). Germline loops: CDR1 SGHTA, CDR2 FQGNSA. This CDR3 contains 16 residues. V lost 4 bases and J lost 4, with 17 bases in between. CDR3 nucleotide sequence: TGTGCCAGCAGCTCGGGCGGGGACCCTTTATACAATGAGCAGTTCTTC. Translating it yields CASSSGGDPLYNEQFF.

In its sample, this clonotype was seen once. Here the CDR3 DNA reads TGTGCCAGCAGTTTATTGGGACAGGACATAGAGACCCAGTACTTC. This codes for CASSLLGQDIETQYF. The rearrangement uses TRBV28 and TRBJ2-5, with 8 positions matching TRBD1. Germline V gene data show CDR1 as MDHEN and CDR2 as SYDVKM. J was trimmed by 4 bases and V by 1 base; bases with no gene match: 5. This CDR3 region has 15 residues.

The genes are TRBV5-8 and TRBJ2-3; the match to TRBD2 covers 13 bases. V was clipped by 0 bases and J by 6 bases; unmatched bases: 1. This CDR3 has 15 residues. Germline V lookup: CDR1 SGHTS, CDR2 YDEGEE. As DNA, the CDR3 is TGTGCCAGCAGCTTGGGGACTAGCGGGAGTGATACGCAGTATTTT. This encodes CASSLGTSGSDTQYF.